A selection of T cell receptor beta chains follows, all from one sample in a study of memory CD4+ T cells and cytomegalovirus serostatus. Sequencing used immunoSEQ multiplex PCR; TCRdb keeps in-frame clones, though not all of them. The profile shows tens of thousands of clones, 75% of them singletons. Sample: memory CD4+ T cells from blood. These receptors were obtained from an adult in good health and CMV-seronegative. CDR3s leave out the opening cysteine and the closing phenylalanine or tryptophan. The size field is filled for only some rows; it gives once, few, many or a size class.

J | size | V | CDR3
TRBJ1-1 | . | TRBV7-2 | ASSLERGNTEAF
TRBJ1-2 | few | TRBV10-3 | AIEYGQGYGYT
TRBJ2-2 | . | TRBV27 | ASSLSVLVGGELF
TRBJ1-1 | . | TRBV18 | ASSPPANTEAF
TRBJ1-1 | . | TRBV7-9 | ASSPRPNSMVNTEAF
TRBJ2-7 | . | TRBV28 | ASLSPSEQY
TRBJ1-2 | . | TRBV5-1 | ASKTGGADYGYT
TRBJ2-7 | . | TRBV7-2 | ASSLGVSYEQY
TRBJ1-1 | few | TRBV4-2 | ASSQERGPIQF
TRBJ1-5 | . | TRBV19 | ASSIDNSNQPQH
TRBJ1-1 | . | TRBV28 | ASKAQGDTEAF
TRBJ1-1 | . | TRBV7-2 | ASSLVTGDFVSAF
TRBJ2-1 | . | TRBV30 | AWSPGLGYNEQF
TRBJ1-1 | . | TRBV27 | ASSSTGFWGEAF
TRBJ2-2 | . | TRBV7-2 | ASSLFGRGNTGELF
TRBJ2-2 | . | TRBV10-1 | ASSDRSGPGELF
TRBJ2-7 | . | TRBV23-1 | AVSNAVQLNYEQY
TRBJ1-1 | . | TRBV9 | ASSAWGEGTEAF
TRBJ1-5 | . | TRBV14 | ASSQGRDQPQH
TRBJ1-5 | . | TRBV30 | AWSWGTRKGLNQPQH
TRBJ1-3 | . | TRBV6-6 | ASSYPAGGFGNTIY
TRBJ1-4 | . | TRBV6-5 | ASSQGGGEKLF
TRBJ2-1 | . | TRBV5-1 | ASGQGTVGEQF
TRBJ2-7 | . | TRBV18 | ASSSTGMGYEQY
TRBJ1-1 | . | TRBV20-1 | SASEQVEAF
TRBJ2-5 | . | TRBV6-5 | ASTRTGQETQY
TRBJ2-3 | . | TRBV29-1 | SVVRGERERNTQY